The 29 T cell receptor beta chains presented below share a single source sample, sequenced in a study of blood T cells in healthy people across ages. Alongside a J-beta primer mix, a sample-barcoded 5' primer served in a second PCR lasting roughly 7 to 12 cycles. From the 5' RACE reads, TCRdb called clonotypes with MiXCR, one entry per CDR3 protein. Of about 2 million distinct CDR3 sequences in the sample, roughly 52% are singletons; the top ten hold over 2%. Sequenced sample: blood. The receptors were gathered from a woman aged 35 to 49 in good health.

Only a few counts were recorded for this clonotype. The rearrangement joins TRBV7-2 to TRBJ2-3; D is ambiguous. Germline CDR1 and CDR2: SGHTA and FQGNSA. The CDR3 covers 13 residues. Trimming removed 10 bases from V and 1 base from J, with 12 bases in between. The CDR3: CATIGDGTDTQYF. DNA for the CDR3: TGTGCCACCATAGGAGACGGCACAGATACGCAGTATTTT.

The chain joins TRBV27 to TRBJ1-4; D unclear. This CDR3 has 15 amino acids. CDR1 and CDR2 (germline): MNHEY, SMNVEV (reference sequence). V dropped 6 bases and J dropped 8 bases, with 19 bases sitting between them. The DNA of the CDR3 is TGTGCCAGCAGCCCCTTTAGGCCAGGAGGGGAAAAACTGTTTTTT. It codes for CASSPFRPGGEKLFF.

The chain uses TRBV6-5 and TRBJ2-7; tentatively, D is TRBD1 (5 bases). The germline V and J ends were trimmed by 0 bases and 7 bases, with 13 bases remaining between them. Looked up from germline, CDR1 is MNHEY and CDR2 is SVGAGI. The CDR3 has 14 amino acids. The CDR3 region is CASSYSTRANEQYF. The CDR3 nucleotides are TGTGCCAGCAGTTACTCGACCAGGGCAAATGAGCAGTACTTC.

This sequence joins TRBV15 and TRBJ2-4; weak D call: TRBD2 (6 bases). The germline CDR1 and CDR2 sequences are LNHNV and YYDKDF (reference sequence). The CDR3 spans 16 residues. Trimming left V 0 bases short and J 1 base short, with 10 bases between. DNA of the CDR3: TGTGCCACCAGCAGAGATCGGGGGTCGGCCAAAAACATTCAGTACTTC. It translates to CATSRDRGSAKNIQYF.

The chain recombines TRBV9 with TRBJ2-5; D remains unclear. There are 14 residues in the CDR3. Between the trimmed V and J ends, which lost 1 base and 2 bases, there was a span of 9 bases. Per germline, CDR1 SGDLS and CDR2 YYNGEE. The CDR3 DNA reads as TGTGCCAGCAGCGTAATGGCAGGACAAGAGACCCAGTACTTC. It specifies CASSVMAGQETQYF.

The V call is TRBV3-1, the J call TRBJ2-4; D is unclear. This CDR3 comprises 14 residues. The V end was cut by 1 base, the J end by 2 bases, with 6 bases between. Germline CDR1 LGHDT, CDR2 YNNKEL (reference sequence). CDR3 sequence (DNA): TGTGCCAGCAGCCAAGGGTTCCCCAAAAACATTCAGTACTTC. Its translation is CASSQGFPKNIQYF.

The J gene is TRBJ2-7, the V gene TRBV18, with 9 positions matching TRBD1. CDR3 length equals 15 residues. Germline V gene data show CDR1 as KGHSH and CDR2 as LQKENI. The ends lost 6 bases at V and 3 bases at J; junction bases unmatched: 9. The CDR3 sequence: CASSQQGARSYEQYF. The CDR3 coding sequence is TGTGCCAGCTCTCAACAGGGGGCGCGGAGCTACGAGCAGTACTTC. Drawing the rest from reference TRBV18 and TRBJ2-7, the complete variable domain is NAGVMQNPRHLVRRRGQEARLRCSPMKGHSHVYWYRQLPEEGLKFMVYLQKENIIDESGMPKERFSAEFPKEGPSILRIQQVVRGDSAAYFCASSQQGARSYEQYFGPGTRLTVT.

This clonotype was seen a few times. The chain recombines TRBV12-3 or TRBV12-4 with TRBJ2-1; 12 nucleotides agree with TRBD2. The CDR3 extends over 15 amino acids. The V gene end was trimmed by 6 bases and the J gene end by 4 bases; junction bases not matched to a gene: 4. The CDR3 sequence: CASRRTSGVYNEQFF. The CDR3 DNA reads as TGTGCCAGCAGAAGGACTAGCGGGGTTTACAATGAGCAGTTCTTC.

The V and J genes are TRBV7-9 and TRBJ1-2, with 7 bases identical to TRBD1. The germline V gene encodes CDR1 SEHNR and CDR2 FQNEAQ (reference sequence). The CDR3 contains 14 residues. The CDR3 here is CVGSPDRVLHGYTF. The CDR3, as DNA: TGTGTCGGCAGCCCAGACAGGGTCCTTCATGGCTACACCTTC.

J is TRBJ1-1 and V is TRBV11-1; unclear D gene. The CDR3 has 14 amino acids. Germline V gene sequence: CDR1 SGHAT, CDR2 FQDESV (reference sequence). Trimming stripped 4 bases from V and 1 base from J, with 10 bases between. The CDR3 loop reads CASSYRPSNTEAFF. CDR3 nucleotide sequence: TGTGCCAGCAGCTATCGACCGTCGAACACTGAAGCTTTCTTT.

The V gene is TRBV10-2, the J gene TRBJ2-3; 7 nucleotides match TRBD1. V gave up 4 bases and J gave up 4 bases; unmatched junction bases: 11. The CDR3 runs to 16 residues. The germline CDR1 and CDR2 sequences are WSHSY and SAAADI. CDR3 loop: CASSVTDRDLADTQYF. The CDR3, as DNA: TGCGCCAGCAGTGTCACAGACAGGGACCTGGCAGATACGCAGTATTTT.

This sequence joins TRBV3-1 and TRBJ1-2, with no clear D. With 4 bases removed from V and 6 bases from J, the gap between germline ends came to 9 bases. CDR1 is LGHDT, CDR2 YNNKEL, per germline (reference sequence). The CDR3 loop spans 12 amino acids. The CDR3 is CASSRTRDGYTF. The CDR3 nucleotides are TGTGCCAGCAGCCGCACGAGGGATGGCTACACCTTC.

The chain uses TRBV20-1 and TRBJ2-7, with TRBD1 matching over 8 bases. Per the germline V gene, CDR1 is DFQATT and CDR2 is SNEGSKA (reference sequence). The CDR3 totals 15 residues. After removal of 2 bases from V and 4 bases from J, the junction contained 10 bases not matched to a gene. CDR3 protein: CSARPSTGARYEQYF. The CDR3 nucleotides are TGCAGTGCTAGACCGTCGACAGGGGCTCGGTACGAGCAGTACTTC.

CDR3 DNA sequence: TGTGCCAGCAGCGTAGGAGGGGACCTAGTTTCCTACAATGAGCAGTTCTTC. Protein product: CASSVGGDLVSYNEQFF. This chain joins TRBV9 and TRBJ2-1; either TRBD1 or TRBD2 may fit D (5 bases each). The CDR3 totals 17 residues. Trimming left V 0 bases short and J 1 base short, with 14 bases between. Germline CDR1 reads SGDLS; CDR2 reads YYNGEE.

This clonotype has a handful of counts. The chain uses TRBV12-3 or TRBV12-4 and TRBJ2-6; either TRBD1 or TRBD2 may fit D (6 bases each). V dropped 8 bases and J dropped 0 bases, with 23 bases sitting between them. This CDR3 is built from 19 residues. The CDR3 DNA reads TGTGCCAGCCGGGCAGGGGACTCTTTGCCACCCTCTGGGGCCAACGTCCTGACTTTC. Translated: CASRAGDSLPPSGANVLTF.

This clonotype was observed a few times. The chain employs TRBV7-2 and TRBJ1-6; 10 nucleotides align to TRBD1. The CDR3 sequence is 15 residues long. The trim removed 2 bases at V and 10 bases at J, leaving 5 bases unmatched. Germline V lookup: CDR1 SGHTA, CDR2 FQGNSA. CDR3 loop: CASSLRQGARSPLHF. Here the CDR3 DNA reads TGTGCCAGCAGCTTAAGACAGGGGGCTCGGTCACCCCTCCACTTT.

This chain connects TRBV5-4 to TRBJ2-2, with D perhaps TRBD1 (6 bases). This CDR3 has 12 residues. V dropped 3 bases and J dropped 8 bases, with 8 bases sitting between them. Germline CDR1 and CDR2: SGHNT and YYREEE (reference sequence). CDR3 nucleotide sequence: TGTGCCAGCAGCTACGGACAGGGGGAGCTGTTTTTT. Protein sequence: CASSYGQGELFF. The whole variable domain, remainder taken from reference TRBV5-4 and TRBJ2-2, is ETGVTQSPTHLIKTRGQQVTLRCSSQSGHNTVSWYQQALGQGPQFIFQYYREEENGRGNFPPRFSGLQFPNYSSELNVNALELDDSALYLCASSYGQGELFFGEGSRLTVL.

CDR3 region: CSARDPSRTDGNEQYF. The CDR3 DNA sequence: TGCAGTGCTAGAGATCCCTCCAGGACTGACGGAAATGAGCAGTACTTC. This rearrangement joins TRBV20-1 to TRBJ2-7, with a possible D match to TRBD2 (5 bases). The CDR3 is 16 residues long. CDR1 DFQATT and CDR2 SNEGSKA come from the germline V gene (reference sequence). Trimming shortened V by 0 bases and J by 7 bases, and 22 bases separated the two germline ends.

This clonotype occurred a few times. V gene TRBV5-1 combines with J gene TRBJ2-3; no clear D. The V end was cut by 0 bases, the J end by 1 base, with 9 bases between. CDR1 is SGHRS and CDR2 is YFSETQ in the germline V gene. CDR3 size: 15 residues. Here the CDR3 DNA reads TGCGCCAGCAGCTTGGCGGTGGGCGGCACAGATACGCAGTATTTT. Translation: CASSLAVGGTDTQYF.

The gene calls are TRBV4-2 and TRBJ2-1; D is perhaps TRBD1 or TRBD2 (6 bases each). Germline CDR1 is LGHNA and CDR2 is YNFKEQ. V was pared by 1 base and J by 9 bases, with 16 bases between. CDR3 length: 15 amino acids. The CDR3 protein is CASSQGPTKGGEQFF. DNA of the CDR3: TGTGCCAGCAGCCAAGGTCCCACAAAGGGGGGTGAGCAGTTCTTC.

V usage is TRBV6-1 and J usage is TRBJ2-3; D assignment may be TRBD1 or TRBD2 (5 bases each). The V gene's germline CDR1 is MNHNS and CDR2 SASEGT. V was clipped by 11 bases and J by 3 bases, with 18 bases between them. CDR3 size: 14 residues. The CDR3, as DNA: TGTGCCGCTCTCAATAGAGAGGGGACAGATACGCAGTATTTT. It yields the protein CAALNREGTDTQYF.

This clonotype came up a few times. The chain uses TRBV6-5 and TRBJ2-7, with D possibly matching TRBD1 (6 bases). Per the germline V gene, CDR1 is MNHEY and CDR2 is SVGAGI. The CDR3 runs 15 residues. V was pared by 6 bases and J by 0 bases, with 15 bases between. The CDR3 is CASRPTGMSSYEQYF. Written as DNA, the CDR3 is TGTGCCAGCAGGCCCACAGGGATGAGCTCCTACGAGCAGTACTTC.

The chain recombines TRBV4-3 with TRBJ2-1; TRBD1 agrees at 8 bases. The CDR3 is made up of 17 amino acids. Trimming removed 0 bases from V and 6 bases from J; junction bases left unmatched: 10. Germline assignment: CDR1 LGHNA and CDR2 YSLEER. Written as DNA, the CDR3 is TGCGCCAGCAGCCAAGATAAGCCCGGGACAGGCCTCAATGAGCAGTTCTTC. Protein product: CASSQDKPGTGLNEQFF.

This clonotype was counted many times. The CDR3 loop is CASSYDSSYEQYF. The CDR3 bases are TGTGCCAGCAGTTACGACAGCTCCTACGAGCAGTACTTC. The chain is built from TRBV6-5 and TRBJ2-7; TRBD1 is a possible D gene (5 bases). Germline assignment: CDR1 MNHEY and CDR2 SVGAGI. The V and J ends lost 2 bases and 0 bases respectively, with 5 bases between them. This CDR3 spans 13 amino acids.

This rearrangement joins TRBV6-1 to TRBJ2-5; 12 bases agree with TRBD2. Trimming at V came to 6 bases and at J to 2 bases, leaving 16 bases not matched to a gene. Germline CDR1 and CDR2: MNHNS and SASEGT. The CDR3 totals 19 residues. CDR3 sequence reads: CASSRSSGGAYTGQETQYF. In nucleotides, the CDR3 is TGTGCCAGCAGCCGCTCTAGCGGGGGGGCCTATACAGGACAAGAGACCCAGTACTTC.

The chain recombines TRBV7-3 with TRBJ1-1; weak D call: TRBD1 (6 bases). The CDR3 covers 15 residues. Trimming pared 4 bases from V and 5 bases from J, leaving 17 bases between. From germline, CDR1 is SGHTA and CDR2 FQGTGA. CDR3 region: CASSSEGGDGTEAFF. The CDR3 DNA reads TGTGCCAGCAGCTCTGAGGGGGGAGATGGTACTGAAGCTTTCTTT.

The chain combines TRBV7-2 with TRBJ2-3, with D maybe TRBD1 (5 bases). The CDR3 consists of 15 residues. The germline V gene has CDR1 SGHTA and CDR2 FQGNSA. Deletions cut 6 bases from V and 1 base from J, with 14 bases between. The CDR3 coding sequence is TGTGCCAGCAGTAGTTGGGTAGGGGGCACAGATACGCAGTATTTT. Translating gives CASSSWVGGTDTQYF.

This clonotype came up a few times. The genes are TRBV7-9 and TRBJ2-1, with a tentative D call TRBD2 (5 bases). Germline loops: CDR1 SEHNR, CDR2 FQNEAQ (reference sequence). This CDR3 has 14 residues. V lost 2 bases and J lost 5, with 10 bases in between. The CDR3 here is CASSLTSGHNEQFF. The DNA of the CDR3 is TGTGCCAGCAGCTTAACAAGCGGACACAATGAGCAGTTCTTC.

V and J are TRBV5-6 and TRBJ2-5; 8 nucleotides agree with TRBD1. The length of the CDR3 is 15 residues. Germline assignment: CDR1 SGHDT and CDR2 YYEEEE. J lost 5 bases, V lost 4 bases, and 10 bases had no gene match. The CDR3 region has the DNA TGTGCCAGCAGCCGGACAGGGCTAGGATGGGAGACCCAGTACTTC. Amino acids: CASSRTGLGWETQYF. The full variable domain, with the rest looked up from reference TRBV5-6 and TRBJ2-5, is DAGVTQSPTHLIKTRGQQVTLRCSPKSGHDTVSWYQQALGQGPQFIFQYYEEEERQRGNFPDRFSGHQFPNYSSELNVNALLLGDSALYLCASSRTGLGWETQYFGPGTRLLVL.